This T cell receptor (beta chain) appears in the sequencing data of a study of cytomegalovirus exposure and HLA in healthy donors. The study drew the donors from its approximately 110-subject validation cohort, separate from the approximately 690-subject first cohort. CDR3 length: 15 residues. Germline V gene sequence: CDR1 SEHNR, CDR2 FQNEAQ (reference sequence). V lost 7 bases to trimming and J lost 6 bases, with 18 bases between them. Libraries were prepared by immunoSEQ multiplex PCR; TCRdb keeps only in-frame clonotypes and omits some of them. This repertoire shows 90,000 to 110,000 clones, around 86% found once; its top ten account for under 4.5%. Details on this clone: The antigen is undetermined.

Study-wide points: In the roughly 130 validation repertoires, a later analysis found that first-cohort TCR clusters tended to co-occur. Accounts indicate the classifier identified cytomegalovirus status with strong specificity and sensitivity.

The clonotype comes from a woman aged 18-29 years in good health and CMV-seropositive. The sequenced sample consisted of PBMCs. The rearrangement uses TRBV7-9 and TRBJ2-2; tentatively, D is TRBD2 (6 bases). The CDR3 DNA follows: TGTGCCAGCACCGTCGTTCAGGGAGGTCCCGGGGAGCTGTTTTTT. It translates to CASTVVQGGPGELFF.